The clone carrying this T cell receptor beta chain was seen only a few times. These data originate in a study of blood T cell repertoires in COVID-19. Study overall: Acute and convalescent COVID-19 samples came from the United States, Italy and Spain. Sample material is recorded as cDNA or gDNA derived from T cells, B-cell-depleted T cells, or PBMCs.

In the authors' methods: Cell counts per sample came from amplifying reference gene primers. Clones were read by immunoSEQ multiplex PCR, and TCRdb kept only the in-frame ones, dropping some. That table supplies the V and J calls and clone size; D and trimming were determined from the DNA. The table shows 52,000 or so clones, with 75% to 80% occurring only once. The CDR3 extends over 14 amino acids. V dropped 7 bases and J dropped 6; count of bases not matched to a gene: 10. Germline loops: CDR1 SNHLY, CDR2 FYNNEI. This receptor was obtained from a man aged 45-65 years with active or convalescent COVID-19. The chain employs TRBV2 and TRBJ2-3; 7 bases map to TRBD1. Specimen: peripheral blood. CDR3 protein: CASTAQGVADTQYF. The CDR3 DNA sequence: TGTGCCAGCACCGCCCAGGGGGTAGCGGATACGCAGTATTTT.